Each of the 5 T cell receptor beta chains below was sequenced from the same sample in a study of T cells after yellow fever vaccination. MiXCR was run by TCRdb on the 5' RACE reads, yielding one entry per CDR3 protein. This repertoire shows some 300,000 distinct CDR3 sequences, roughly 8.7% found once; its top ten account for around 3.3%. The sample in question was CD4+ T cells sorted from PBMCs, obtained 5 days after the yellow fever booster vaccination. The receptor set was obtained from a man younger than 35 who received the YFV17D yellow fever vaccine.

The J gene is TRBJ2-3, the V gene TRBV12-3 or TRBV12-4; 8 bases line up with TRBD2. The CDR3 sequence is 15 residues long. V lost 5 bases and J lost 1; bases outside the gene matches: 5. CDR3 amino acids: CASSNGGAGTDTQYF. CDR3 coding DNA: TGTGCCAGCAGTAACGGGGGGGCCGGCACAGATACGCAGTATTTT.

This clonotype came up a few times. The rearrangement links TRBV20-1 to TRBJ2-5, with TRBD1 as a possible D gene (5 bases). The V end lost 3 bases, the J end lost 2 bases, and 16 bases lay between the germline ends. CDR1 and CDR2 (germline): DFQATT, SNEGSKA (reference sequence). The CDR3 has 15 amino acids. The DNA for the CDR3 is TGCAGTGCTAGGGACCCTTTGGGGCCACAAGAGACCCAGTACTTC. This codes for CSARDPLGPQETQYF.

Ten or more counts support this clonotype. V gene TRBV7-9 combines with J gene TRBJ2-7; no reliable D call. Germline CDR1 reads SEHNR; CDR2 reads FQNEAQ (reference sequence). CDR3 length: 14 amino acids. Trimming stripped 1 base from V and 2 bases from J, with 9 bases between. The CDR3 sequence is CASSLVSNTYEQYV. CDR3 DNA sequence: TGTGCCAGCAGCTTAGTATCCAACACCTACGAGCAGTACGTC.

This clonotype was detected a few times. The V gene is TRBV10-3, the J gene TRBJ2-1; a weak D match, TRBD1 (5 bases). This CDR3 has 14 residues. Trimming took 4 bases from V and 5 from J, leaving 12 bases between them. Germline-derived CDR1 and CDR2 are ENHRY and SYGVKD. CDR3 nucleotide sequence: TGTGCCATCAGTGCAGTACAGGAAAACAATGAGCAGTTCTTC. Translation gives CAISAVQENNEQFF.

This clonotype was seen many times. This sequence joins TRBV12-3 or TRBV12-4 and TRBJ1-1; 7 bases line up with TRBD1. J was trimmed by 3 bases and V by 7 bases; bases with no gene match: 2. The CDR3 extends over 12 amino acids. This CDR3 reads CASNRGDTEAFF. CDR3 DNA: TGTGCCAGCAACAGGGGAGACACTGAAGCTTTCTTT.